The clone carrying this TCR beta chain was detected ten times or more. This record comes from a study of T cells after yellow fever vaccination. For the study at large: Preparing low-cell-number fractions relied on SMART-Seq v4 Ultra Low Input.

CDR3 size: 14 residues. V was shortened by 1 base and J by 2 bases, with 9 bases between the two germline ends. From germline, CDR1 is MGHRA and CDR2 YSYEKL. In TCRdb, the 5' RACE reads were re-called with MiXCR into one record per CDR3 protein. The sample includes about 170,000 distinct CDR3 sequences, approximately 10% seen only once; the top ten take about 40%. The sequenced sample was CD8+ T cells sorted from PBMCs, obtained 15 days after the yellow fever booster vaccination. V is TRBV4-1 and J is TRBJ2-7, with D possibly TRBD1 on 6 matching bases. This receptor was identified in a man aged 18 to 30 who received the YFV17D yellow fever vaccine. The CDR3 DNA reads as TGCGCCAGCAGCCAAGCACACAGGGCCTACGAGCAGTACTTC. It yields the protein CASSQAHRAYEQYF.